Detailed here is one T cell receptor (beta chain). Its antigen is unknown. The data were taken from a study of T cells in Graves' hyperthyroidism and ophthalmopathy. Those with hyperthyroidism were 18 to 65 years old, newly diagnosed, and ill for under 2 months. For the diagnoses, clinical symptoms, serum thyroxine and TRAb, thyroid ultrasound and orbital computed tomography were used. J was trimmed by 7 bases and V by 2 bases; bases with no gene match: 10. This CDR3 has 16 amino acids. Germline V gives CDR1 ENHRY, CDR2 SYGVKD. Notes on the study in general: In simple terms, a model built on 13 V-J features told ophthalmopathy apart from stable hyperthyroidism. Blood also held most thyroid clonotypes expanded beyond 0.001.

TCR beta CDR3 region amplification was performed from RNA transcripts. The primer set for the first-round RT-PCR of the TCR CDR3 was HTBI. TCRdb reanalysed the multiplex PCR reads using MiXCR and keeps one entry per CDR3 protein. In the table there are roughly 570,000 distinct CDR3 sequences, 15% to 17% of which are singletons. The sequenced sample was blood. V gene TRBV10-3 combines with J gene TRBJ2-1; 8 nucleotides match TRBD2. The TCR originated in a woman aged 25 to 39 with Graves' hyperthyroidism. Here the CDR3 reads CAISENRAGGGNEQFF. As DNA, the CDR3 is TGTGCCATCAGTGAGAATCGGGCGGGAGGAGGGAATGAGCAGTTCTTC.